The next 19 T cell receptor beta chains were all read from a single sample in a study of blood T cell repertoires in COVID-19. Clones were sequenced by immunoSEQ multiplex PCR, and TCRdb holds only the in-frame ones, with some missing. The table includes roughly 40,000 clones, around 87% detected once. The sample was peripheral blood. Receptors originate from a man aged 50 to 59 in a cohort sampled during active COVID-19.

This chain uses TRBV18 with TRBJ1-5, with 7 nucleotides matching TRBD1. Germline V gives CDR1 KGHSH, CDR2 LQKENI. J gave up 2 bases and V 4 bases, and 5 bases lay outside the gene matches. This CDR3 contains 15 residues. The CDR3 loop is CASSQSGQRNQPQHF. For the CDR3, the DNA is TGTGCCAGCTCACAGTCGGGACAGCGCAATCAGCCCCAGCATTTT.

The rearrangement uses TRBV6-5 and TRBJ2-7, with a tentative D call TRBD1 (5 bases). Germline V CDR1 and CDR2: MNHEY, SVGAGI. CDR3 length: 15 residues. The V end lost 6 bases, the J end lost 2 bases, and 17 bases lay between the germline ends. CDR3 region: CASSLTSQATYEQYF. For the CDR3, the DNA is TGTGCCAGCAGCCTCACCTCACAGGCTACCTACGAGCAGTACTTC.

V is TRBV30 and J is TRBJ1-2, with D perhaps TRBD1 (6 bases). This CDR3 contains 12 residues. The V gene's germline CDR1 is GTSNPN and CDR2 SVGIG (reference sequence). V was trimmed by 0 bases and J by 8 bases, leaving 10 bases between them. The CDR3 nucleotides read TGTGCCTGGAGTGTATTGGGGGCGGGCTACACCTTC. The encoded protein is CAWSVLGAGYTF.

Comments on this clone: At one end, the junction sequence differs from germline, possibly due to a read error. The CDR3 nucleotides are TGTGCCACCAGTGTTGGTAGCGGGGGGGCCTATAATGAGCAGTTCTTC. This encodes CATSVGSGGAYNEQFF. This sequence joins TRBV24-1 and TRBJ2-1, with TRBD2 matching over 11 bases. The length of the CDR3 is 16 residues. Germline loops: CDR1 KGHDR, CDR2 SFDVKD.

The V call is TRBV9, the J call TRBJ2-2; TRBD2 matches at 8 bases. Germline loops: CDR1 SGDLS, CDR2 YYNGEE. V trimming: 4 bases; J trimming: 3 bases; junction bases outside the gene matches: 5. CDR3 length equals 15 residues. This CDR3 reads CASSSRGLDTGELFF. The CDR3 nucleotides read TGTGCCAGCAGCTCCAGGGGACTAGACACCGGGGAGCTGTTTTTT.

This clone was recorded only once. This rearrangement joins TRBV18 to TRBJ2-5, with a possible D match to TRBD2 (5 bases). Germline-derived CDR1 and CDR2 are KGHSH and LQKENI. This CDR3 region has 16 residues. V lost 3 bases to trimming and J lost 2 bases, with 16 bases between them. The CDR3 DNA is TGTGCCAGCTCACCCCCCATGTCAGGAGGACAAGAGACCCAGTACTTC. Translation: CASSPPMSGGQETQYF.

CDR3 region: CASSQDGGIYEQFF. The CDR3 DNA sequence: TGCGCCAGCAGCCAAGACGGGGGGATTTATGAGCAGTTCTTC. The gene calls are TRBV4-3 and TRBJ2-1; 7 bases are a match to TRBD2. This CDR3 is built from 14 residues. Germline values: CDR1 LGHNA, CDR2 YSLEER. J lost 8 bases, V lost 0 bases, and 4 bases had no gene match.

The rearrangement uses TRBV18 and TRBJ1-1; D may be TRBD1 (6 bases). CDR3 length equals 11 residues. Per the germline V gene, CDR1 is KGHSH and CDR2 is LQKENI. Trimming took off 8 bases at V and 6 bases at J, with 10 bases between the two ends. CDR3 region: CASAPGAEAFF. CDR3 DNA: TGTGCCAGCGCCCCAGGGGCTGAAGCTTTCTTT.

This rearrangement joins TRBV19 to TRBJ2-1; 8 bases line up with TRBD2. Germline assignment: CDR1 LNHDA and CDR2 SQIVND (reference sequence). The ends lost 5 bases at V and 7 bases at J; junction bases unmatched: 7. This CDR3 is built from 14 residues. DNA for the CDR3: TGTGCCAGTAGTCTCAGCGGGAGTGGGAATGAGCAGTTCTTC. Translating gives CASSLSGSGNEQFF.

This chain uses TRBV2 with TRBJ1-1; 7 bases are a match to TRBD1. This CDR3 is built from 13 residues. Germline V gene lookup returns CDR1 SNHLY and CDR2 FYNNEI. The V segment lost 4 bases and the J segment 5 bases; nucleotides outside the gene matches: 4. CDR3 bases: TGTGCCAGCAGTGGACAGGGAGGTACTGAAGCTTTCTTT. It is translated as CASSGQGGTEAFF.

The V call is TRBV27, the J call TRBJ2-2; D perhaps matches TRBD1 (6 bases). V shed 5 bases and J shed 4 bases, with 11 bases lying between them. Germline CDR1 MNHEY, CDR2 SMNVEV (reference sequence). This CDR3 region has 14 residues. For the CDR3, the DNA is TGTGCCAGCAGTACACAGGGAGTCACCGGGGAGCTGTTTTTT. Protein: CASSTQGVTGELFF.

This chain links TRBV21-1 with TRBJ2-2; TRBD1 is the table's D call, not checked against the DNA. TRBV21-1 is recorded as a pseudogene. This CDR3 region has 15 residues. The CDR3 bases are TGTGCCAGCAGATGGGGACAGAGAAACACCGGGGAGCTGTTTTTT. It codes for CASRWGQRNTGELFF.

V usage is TRBV5-1 and J usage is TRBJ1-1; D uncertain. In germline, CDR1 is SGHRS, CDR2 YFSETQ. The CDR3 is 15 amino acids. V was cut by 4 bases and J by 2 bases, with 15 bases left in between. The CDR3 DNA sequence: TGCGCCAGCAGCCTCCGCGGAGACCTTAACACTGAAGCTTTCTTT. It encodes CASSLRGDLNTEAFF.

The chain uses TRBV5-4 and TRBJ2-1, with D uncertain. Trimming shortened V by 4 bases and J by 3 bases, and 8 bases separated the two germline ends. Germline V gene data show CDR1 as SGHNT and CDR2 as YYREEE (reference sequence). The CDR3 consists of 13 residues. CDR3 sequence reads: CASSPPLYNEQFF. The CDR3 DNA reads TGTGCCAGCAGCCCCCCTCTCTACAATGAGCAGTTCTTC.

The CDR3, as DNA: TGTGCCAGTAGTATTAGGCAGGGCGCAGCCTACGAGCAGTACGTC. Protein product: CASSIRQGAAYEQYV. The chain couples TRBV19 to TRBJ2-7; D is possibly TRBD1 (5 bases). This CDR3 comprises 15 residues. Germline V gives CDR1 LNHDA, CDR2 SQIVND (reference sequence). V lost 3 bases to trimming and J lost 2 bases, with 14 bases between them.

This clone was seen more than once but under ten times. The chain uses TRBV7-2 and TRBJ2-5, with TRBD1 matching over 8 bases. The germline V gene encodes CDR1 SGHTA and CDR2 FQGNSA. J lost 4 bases, V lost 7 bases, and 8 bases had no gene match. The CDR3 loop spans 14 amino acids. The CDR3 DNA follows: TGTGCCAGCAACTCCAGGACAGGGATAGAGACCCAGTACTTC. Protein: CASNSRTGIETQYF.

This rearrangement joins TRBV29-1 to TRBJ1-1; 7 bases fit TRBD1. CDR3 length equals 13 residues. Per the germline V gene, CDR1 is SQVTM and CDR2 is ANQGSEA. V lost 6 bases, J lost 7 bases, and 11 bases stayed unmatched. CDR3 sequence reads: CSVNTPTGNEAFF. In nucleotides, the CDR3 is TGCAGCGTAAACACGCCGACAGGGAATGAAGCTTTCTTT.

The genes are TRBV12-3 or TRBV12-4 and TRBJ2-7, with D possibly matching TRBD1 (8 bases). The germline V and J ends were trimmed by 4 bases and 6 bases, with 10 bases remaining between them. The CDR3 sequence is 12 residues long. CDR3 sequence: CASSYRGGEQYV. CDR3 in DNA: TGTGCCAGCAGTTACAGGGGGGGCGAGCAGTACGTC.

This sequence joins TRBV10-3 and TRBJ1-2, with D perhaps matching TRBD1 (5 bases). The germline CDR1 and CDR2 sequences are ENHRY and SYGVKD. The CDR3 is 14 amino acids. V gave up 8 bases and J gave up 6 bases, with 19 bases separating them. The CDR3 nucleotides read TGTGCCATCCGCGATGGGGGGGGATTAGATGGCTACACCTTC. This translates into CAIRDGGGLDGYTF.